This paragraph reports one T cell receptor beta chain. This sample is part of a study of blood T cell repertoires in COVID-19. The protocol was immunoSEQ multiplex PCR, while the TCRdb copy is restricted to in-frame clones and leaves out a portion. The sample yields 250,000 or so clones, around 81% seen once. The CDR3 has 13 residues. CDR1 and CDR2 from the germline V gene are SGHDT and YYEEEE. V lost 1 base and J lost 4, with 9 bases in between. Sequencing used PBMCs or T cells enriched from blood (not recorded which). The chain employs TRBV5-6 and TRBJ2-7, with D tentatively TRBD1 (5 bases). The receptor was derived from a man aged 50 to 60 who had recovered from COVID-19. DNA of the CDR3: TGTGCCAGCAGCTTGACAGGTTTATACGAGCAGTACTTC. The encoded protein is CASSLTGLYEQYF. Full variable domain (outside the CDR3, taken from reference TRBV5-6 and TRBJ2-7): DAGVTQSPTHLIKTRGQQVTLRCSPKSGHDTVSWYQQALGQGPQFIFQYYEEEERQRGNFPDRFSGHQFPNYSSELNVNALLLGDSALYLCASSLTGLYEQYFGPGTRLTVT.